Presented here are 27 T cell receptor beta chains from one specimen sequenced in a study of OX40 agonist ivuxolimab in advanced cancers. Generated by immunoSEQ multiplex PCR, the TCRdb table keeps only in-frame clones and is missing some. The sample lists tens of thousands of clones, 85% to 90% occurring once. This specimen was CD4+ or CD8+ T cells sorted from blood, taken in a trial of the OX40 agonist ivuxolimab. The receptors here all came from an adult with an advanced solid tumor such as melanoma, head and neck, liver or kidney cancer.

The chain recombines TRBV18 with TRBJ2-2; TRBD2 is a possible D gene (5 bases). Germline V CDR1 and CDR2: KGHSH, LQKENI. This CDR3 contains 14 residues. Trimming shortened V by 0 bases and J by 6 bases, and 8 bases separated the two germline ends. The CDR3 nucleotides read TGTGCCAGCTCACCACCTGGGAGATCCGGGGAGCTGTTTTTT. It is translated as CASSPPGRSGELFF.

The V call is TRBV10-3, the J call TRBJ2-1; 8 bases map to TRBD1. This CDR3 spans 13 amino acids. With 8 bases clipped from V and 4 bases from J, the junction kept 4 bases outside the gene matches. CDR1 is ENHRY, CDR2 SYGVKD, per germline. The CDR3 DNA is TGTGCCATCCGGACAGGGTCATACAATGAGCAGTTCTTC. This codes for CAIRTGSYNEQFF.

V usage is TRBV4-1 and J usage is TRBJ2-1; tentative D call: TRBD1 (6 bases). The V end lost 1 base, the J end lost 8 bases, and 18 bases lay between the germline ends. CDR1 MGHRA and CDR2 YSYEKL come from the germline V gene. This CDR3 has 16 amino acids. CDR3 sequence reads: CASSQVEGLAGDEQFF. The CDR3 nucleotides are TGCGCCAGCAGCCAAGTTGAGGGGCTAGCAGGGGATGAGCAGTTCTTC.

In its sample, this clone was seen a few times. The CDR3 here is CASSSGQHQETQYF. In DNA, the CDR3 is TGCGCCAGCAGCTCGGGACAGCACCAAGAGACCCAGTACTTC. This sequence joins TRBV5-1 and TRBJ2-5; 7 bases fit TRBD1. Germline V gene data show CDR1 as SGHRS and CDR2 as YFSETQ. The CDR3 length is 14 residues. With 3 bases clipped from V and 0 bases from J, the junction kept 2 bases outside the gene matches.

The chain combines TRBV9 with TRBJ2-7; D possibly matches TRBD1 or TRBD2 (5 bases each). The CDR3 extends over 15 amino acids. CDR1 is SGDLS, CDR2 YYNGEE, per germline. V lost 0 bases to trimming and J lost 5 bases, with 15 bases between them. The CDR3 DNA is TGTGCCAGCAGCGTAGCCCCGCGAGGGGCGAACGAGCAGTACTTC. Residues: CASSVAPRGANEQYF. The entire variable domain, with the rest obtained from reference TRBV9 and TRBJ2-7, is as follows: DSGVTQTPKHLITATGQRVTLRCSPRSGDLSVYWYQQSLDQGLQFLIQYYNGEERAKGNILERFSAQQFPDLHSELNLSSLELGDSALYFCASSVAPRGANEQYFGPGTRLTVT.

This clone was counted once. The chain couples TRBV19 to TRBJ2-1, with 14 nucleotides matching TRBD2. The CDR3 spans 21 residues. Per the germline V gene, CDR1 is LNHDA and CDR2 is SQIVND (reference sequence). After removal of 5 bases from V and 0 bases from J, the junction contained 15 bases not matched to a gene. CDR3 sequence (DNA): TGTGCCAGTAGTTATAGACCGGGACTAGCGGGAGTTATTAGCTCCTACAATGAGCAGTTCTTC. Translating gives CASSYRPGLAGVISSYNEQFF.

This chain links TRBV6-5 with TRBJ1-6; D gene uncertain. Looked up from germline, CDR1 is MNHEY and CDR2 is SVGAGI. V was cut by 5 bases and J by 7 bases, with 9 bases left in between. The CDR3 is 13 amino acids. The CDR3 protein is CASSRTDNSPLHF. In DNA form, the CDR3 reads TGTGCCAGCAGTCGGACTGACAATTCACCCCTCCACTTT.

The chain is built from TRBV29-1 and TRBJ2-7, with 9 bases lining up with TRBD1. The CDR3 has 15 residues. CDR1 and CDR2 from the germline V gene are SQVTM and ANQGSEA. The trim removed 5 bases at V and 5 bases at J, leaving 13 bases unmatched. CDR3 amino acids: CSVTRPDRGGDEQYF. As DNA, the CDR3 is TGCAGCGTTACCAGGCCCGACAGGGGGGGAGACGAGCAGTACTTC.

As DNA, the CDR3 is TGTGCCAGCAGCCCCGGGACCACTAACTATGGCTACACCTTC. Protein: CASSPGTTNYGYTF. The rearrangement joins TRBV7-2 to TRBJ1-2; a weak D match, TRBD1 (5 bases). Germline CDR1 SGHTA, CDR2 FQGNSA. Trimming left V 5 bases short and J 0 bases short, with 10 bases between. This CDR3 has 14 amino acids.

In its sample, this clone was seen once. The chain couples TRBV2 to TRBJ2-2, with 7 bases lining up with TRBD2. The CDR3 sequence is 17 residues long. The J segment lost 4 bases and the V segment lost 2 bases, leaving 10 bases of the junction unmatched. CDR1 and CDR2 from the germline V gene are SNHLY and FYNNEI. This chain's CDR3 is CASSEPSGLGGTGELFF. For the CDR3, the DNA is TGTGCCAGCAGTGAACCGTCCGGACTAGGCGGCACCGGGGAGCTGTTTTTT. Full variable domain (missing parts from reference TRBV2 and TRBJ2-2): EPEVTQTPSHQVTQMGQEVILRCVPISNHLYFYWYRQILGQKVEFLVSFYNNEISEKSEIFDDQFSVERPDGSNFTLKIRSTKLEDSAMYFCASSEPSGLGGTGELFFGEGSRLTVL.

The genes are TRBV5-1 and TRBJ2-1; a possible D gene is TRBD2 (6 bases). Per germline, CDR1 SGHRS and CDR2 YFSETQ. With 1 base removed from V and 4 bases from J, the gap between germline ends came to 12 bases. The CDR3 runs to 15 residues. The CDR3 coding sequence is TGCGCCAGCAGCTTGCGCGGGATTAATTACAATGAGCAGTTCTTC. Translation gives CASSLRGINYNEQFF. Filled out from reference TRBV5-1 and TRBJ2-1, the complete variable domain reads KAGVTQTPRYLIKTRGQQVTLSCSPISGHRSVSWYQQTPGQGLQFLFEYFSETQRNKGNFPGRFSGRQFSNSRSEMNVSTLELGDSALYLCASSLRGINYNEQFFGPGTRLTVL.

The chain employs TRBV7-8 and TRBJ2-3, with 7 bases fitting TRBD2. The CDR3 is made up of 18 amino acids. Germline lookup yields CDR1 SGHVS and CDR2 FQNEAQ. With 2 bases clipped from V and 0 bases from J, the junction kept 11 bases outside the gene matches. The CDR3 protein is CASSLPSRGSRSTDTQYF. DNA of the CDR3: TGTGCCAGCAGCTTACCCTCTCGCGGGAGTAGAAGCACAGATACGCAGTATTTT. Full variable domain (remainder filled in from reference TRBV7-8 and TRBJ2-3): GAGVSQSPRYKVAKRGQDVALRCDPISGHVSLFWYQQALGQGPEFLTYFQNEAQLDKSGLPSDRFFAERPEGSVSTLKIQRTQQEDSAVYLCASSLPSRGSRSTDTQYFGPGTRLTVL.

V usage is TRBV15 and J usage is TRBJ2-2; 8 nucleotides agree with TRBD1. V lost 0 bases and J lost 7; bases outside the gene matches: 10. The CDR3 has 17 residues. Per germline, CDR1 LNHNV and CDR2 YYDKDF (reference sequence). CDR3 protein: CATSRDLTDRGGGELFF. CDR3 sequence (DNA): TGTGCCACCAGCAGAGATTTAACCGACAGGGGAGGCGGGGAGCTGTTTTTT. The whole variable domain, remainder taken from reference TRBV15 and TRBJ2-2, is DAMVIQNPRYQVTQFGKPVTLSCSQTLNHNVMYWYQQKSSQAPKLLFHYYDKDFNNEADTPDNFQSRRPNTSFCFLDIRSPGLGDTAMYLCATSRDLTDRGGGELFFGEGSRLTVL.

The V call is TRBV2, the J call TRBJ1-4; D is unresolved. The V gene lost 8 bases and the J gene lost 0 bases, with 10 bases spanning the gap. The CDR3 has 14 residues. In germline, CDR1 is SNHLY, CDR2 FYNNEI. CDR3 DNA sequence: TGTGCCAGCCACCTCGAGGCAACTAATGAAAAACTGTTTTTT. Residues: CASHLEATNEKLFF. Full variable domain (remainder filled in from reference TRBV2 and TRBJ1-4): EPEVTQTPSHQVTQMGQEVILRCVPISNHLYFYWYRQILGQKVEFLVSFYNNEISEKSEIFDDQFSVERPDGSNFTLKIRSTKLEDSAMYFCASHLEATNEKLFFGSGTQLSVL.

Only one count was recorded for this clone. The rearrangement joins TRBV19 to TRBJ1-4; D is ambiguous. Trimming took 1 base from V and 8 from J, leaving 5 bases between them. The CDR3 spans 12 residues. Germline CDR1 is LNHDA and CDR2 is SQIVND (reference sequence). This chain's CDR3 is CASSIVPEKLFF. CDR3 DNA: TGTGCCAGTAGTATAGTGCCGGAAAAACTGTTTTTT.

This clone has just a few counts. The V and J genes are TRBV5-1 and TRBJ1-1, with a weak D call TRBD1 (5 bases). V lost 5 bases to trimming and J lost 1 base, with 12 bases between them. The CDR3 totals 14 residues. CDR1 is SGHRS, CDR2 YFSETQ, per germline. CDR3 region: CASSERGGNTEAFF. CDR3 DNA: TGCGCCAGCAGTGAGAGGGGTGGGAACACTGAAGCTTTCTTT.

This clone was seen once. For the CDR3, the DNA is TGTGCCAGCAGCCTGGGTCCCGGGGAGCTGTTTTTT. Amino acid sequence: CASSLGPGELFF. The rearrangement uses TRBV11-3 and TRBJ2-2; unclear D gene. Trimming stripped 5 bases from V and 6 bases from J, with 7 bases between. Germline V CDR1 and CDR2: SGHNT, YENEEA. This CDR3 spans 12 amino acids.

V usage is TRBV19 and J usage is TRBJ1-5; D perhaps matches TRBD1 (6 bases). Trimming stripped 3 bases from V and 7 bases from J, with 16 bases between. Germline V gene sequence: CDR1 LNHDA, CDR2 SQIVND (reference sequence). The CDR3 covers 15 residues. The CDR3 sequence: CASSMSSGAGQPQHF. The DNA of the CDR3 is TGTGCCAGTAGTATGAGCTCAGGGGCAGGGCAGCCCCAGCATTTT.

This clone was observed a handful of times. The V and J genes are TRBV30 and TRBJ2-5, with a weak D call TRBD2 (5 bases). The V gene lost 0 bases and the J gene lost 0 bases, with 11 bases spanning the gap. CDR3 length equals 15 residues. Germline CDR1 and CDR2: GTSNPN and SVGIG (reference sequence). The CDR3 region is CAWSVNRGHQETQYF. For the CDR3, the DNA is TGTGCCTGGAGTGTAAACCGGGGTCACCAAGAGACCCAGTACTTC.

This chain connects TRBV18 to TRBJ2-7; D gene ambiguous. The CDR3 is 12 amino acids. Germline V gives CDR1 KGHSH, CDR2 LQKENI. The germline V and J ends were trimmed by 5 bases and 5 bases, with 10 bases remaining between them. The CDR3 nucleotides read TGTGCCAGCTCAGCGGACCAACACGAGCAGTACTTC. Protein product: CASSADQHEQYF.

This rearrangement joins TRBV6-6 to TRBJ2-7; 9 bases are a match to TRBD2. The CDR3 is 14 residues long. The germline V gene has CDR1 MNHNY and CDR2 SVGAGI (reference sequence). J lost 3 bases, V lost 7 bases, and 7 bases had no gene match. The DNA for the CDR3 is TGTGCCAGCAATAAGCGGGAGGTAGGCTACGAGCAGTACTTC. Its translation: CASNKREVGYEQYF.

The CDR3 protein is CASSFWDRDSYEQYF. The CDR3 DNA follows: TGTGCCAGCAGCTTTTGGGACAGGGACTCCTACGAGCAGTACTTC. The rearrangement links TRBV7-9 to TRBJ2-7; TRBD1 matches 9 bases. In germline, CDR1 is SEHNR, CDR2 FQNEAQ (reference sequence). With 3 bases clipped from V and 0 bases from J, the junction kept 3 bases outside the gene matches. The CDR3 contains 15 residues.

The chain carries TRBV6-5 and TRBJ1-2; D uncertain. The CDR3 is made up of 12 amino acids. CDR1 MNHEY and CDR2 SVGAGI come from the germline V gene. V dropped 6 bases and J dropped 7 bases, with 12 bases sitting between them. CDR3 in amino acids: CASSGESSGYTF. CDR3 nucleotides: TGTGCCAGCAGCGGGGAAAGTAGTGGCTACACCTTC.

The chain is built from TRBV11-2 and TRBJ2-1; 8 bases align to TRBD2. V shed 5 bases, J shed 0 bases, and the junction held 6 bases outside the gene matches. Germline V gives CDR1 SGHAT, CDR2 FQNNGV. This CDR3 is built from 16 residues. CDR3 coding DNA: TGTGCCAGCAGCCTGACTAGCGCGTTCTCCTACAATGAGCAGTTCTTC. Translation: CASSLTSAFSYNEQFF. Using reference TRBV11-2 and TRBJ2-1 for the parts outside the CDR3, the full variable domain is EAGVAQSPRYKIIEKRQSVAFWCNPISGHATLYWYQQILGQGPKLLIQFQNNGVVDDSQLPKDRFSAERLKGVDSTLKIQPAKLEDSAVYLCASSLTSAFSYNEQFFGPGTRLTVL.

The rearrangement links TRBV13 to TRBJ2-1; 12 nucleotides line up with TRBD2. The trim removed 5 bases at V and 6 bases at J, leaving 14 bases unmatched. Looked up from germline, CDR1 is PRHDT and CDR2 is FYEKMQ (reference sequence). The CDR3 extends over 18 amino acids. The CDR3 is CASSPSGTTSGRFNEQFF. Written as DNA, the CDR3 is TGTGCCAGCAGCCCTAGTGGAACAACTAGCGGGAGGTTCAATGAGCAGTTCTTC.

J is TRBJ2-2 and V is TRBV5-1; D may match TRBD1 or TRBD2 (6 bases each). The CDR3 has 16 amino acids. In germline, CDR1 is SGHRS, CDR2 YFSETQ. V was clipped by 0 bases and J by 7 bases, with 16 bases between them. The CDR3 sequence: CASSLGQVAVGGELFF. The CDR3 DNA follows: TGCGCCAGCAGCTTGGGACAGGTAGCGGTTGGCGGGGAGCTGTTTTTT.

Points on this clone: The same CDR3 arises from other DNA sequences in this sample as well. The chain recombines TRBV5-1 with TRBJ2-7; the match to TRBD2 covers 8 bases. The ends lost 0 bases at V and 1 base at J; junction bases unmatched: 3. The CDR3 has 15 amino acids. The germline V gene encodes CDR1 SGHRS and CDR2 YFSETQ. CDR3 sequence reads: CASSLGLAGSYEQYF. DNA of the CDR3: TGCGCCAGCAGCTTGGGCCTAGCGGGTTCCTACGAGCAGTACTTC.